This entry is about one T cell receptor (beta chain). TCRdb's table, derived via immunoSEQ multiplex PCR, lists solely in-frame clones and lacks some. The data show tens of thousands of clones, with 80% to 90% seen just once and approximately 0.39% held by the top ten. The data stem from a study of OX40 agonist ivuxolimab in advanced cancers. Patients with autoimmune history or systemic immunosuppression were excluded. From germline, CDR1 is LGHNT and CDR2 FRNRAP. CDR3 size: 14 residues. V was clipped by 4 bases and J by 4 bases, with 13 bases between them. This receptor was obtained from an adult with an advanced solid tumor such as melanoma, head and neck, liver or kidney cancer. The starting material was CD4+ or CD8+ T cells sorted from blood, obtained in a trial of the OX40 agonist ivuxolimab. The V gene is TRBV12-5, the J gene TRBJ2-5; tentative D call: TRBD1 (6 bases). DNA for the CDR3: TGTGCTAGTGGTTCGCGGTCAGGGGTAGAGACCCAGTACTTC. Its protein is CASGSRSGVETQYF.